This T cell receptor (beta chain) was identified in a study of human T cells and chemical hapten exposure. TCRdb used MiXCR to reprocess the RACE reads, holding one entry per CDR3 protein. The sample has about 190,000 distinct CDR3 sequences, around 25% seen once. This sample's time point: patch test 3, about 24 weeks after DPC sensitization. Treatment defined: therapeutic diphenylcyclopropenone sensitization with weekly scalp DPC. Overall study results and limits: Donors, who had alopecia, may show an immune response that differs from healthy people's. Expanded TCR counts at PT1 were positively correlated with the patch test score. TCRs exceeding a frequency of 1 in 1000 stayed unchanged under DPC sensitization.

CDR3 length: 14 amino acids. Germline CDR1 reads SQVTM; CDR2 reads ANQGSEA. Trimming took 4 bases from V and 9 from J, leaving 19 bases between them. With regard to this clonotype: What it binds is unknown.

This sequence was found in a woman between 40 and 50 years old with alopecia areata. Some clones in this sample may be carry-over from other donors' samples. The rearrangement joins TRBV29-1 to TRBJ2-1; D is possibly TRBD1 or TRBD2 (7 bases each). The sample was whole blood, taken in connection with sensitization to the hapten diphenylcyclopropenone (DPC). The CDR3 loop reads CSVAPGGGASEQFF. CDR3 nucleotide sequence: TGCAGCGTTGCCCCAGGGGGGGGGGCAAGTGAGCAGTTCTTC.